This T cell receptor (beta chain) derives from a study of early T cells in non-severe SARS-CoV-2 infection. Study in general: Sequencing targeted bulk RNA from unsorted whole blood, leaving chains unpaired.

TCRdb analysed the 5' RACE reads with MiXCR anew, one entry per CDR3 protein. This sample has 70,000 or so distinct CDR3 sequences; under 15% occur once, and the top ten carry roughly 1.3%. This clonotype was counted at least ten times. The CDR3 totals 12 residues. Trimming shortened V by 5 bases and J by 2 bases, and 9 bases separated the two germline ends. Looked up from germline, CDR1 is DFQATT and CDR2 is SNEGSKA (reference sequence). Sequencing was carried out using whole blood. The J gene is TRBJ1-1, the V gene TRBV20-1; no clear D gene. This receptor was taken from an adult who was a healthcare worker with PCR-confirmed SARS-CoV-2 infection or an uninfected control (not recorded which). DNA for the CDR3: TGCAGTGCTTTCCGGGGTAACACTGAAGCTTTCTTT. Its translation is CSAFRGNTEAFF.